A selection of T cell receptor beta chains follows, all from one sample in a study of siplizumab effects on memory and regulatory T cells. Clones were sequenced by immunoSEQ multiplex PCR, and TCRdb holds only the in-frame ones, with some missing. The sample includes some 100,000 clones, roughly 96% of them seen just once. Input material: naive CD4+ T cells sorted from blood. Receptors originate from a human donor in good health. Each CDR3 is given with its conserved first and last residue. Each record gives: J gene, V gene, D gene, clone size, CDR3 protein, CDR3 DNA. A D gene is named only where the DNA matches it firmly. Expanded clones get a size class; other rows say once, few or many, or leave the size out.

>TRBJ1-2|TRBV28|TRBD1|-
CASSLFKQGRGYTF
TGTGCCAGCAGTTTATTCAAACAGGGGAGAGGCTACACCTTC
>TRBJ2-3|TRBV7-9|-|once
CASSLAQGFKSDTQYF
TGTGCCAGCAGCTTAGCGCAGGGTTTTAAATCGGATACGCAGTATTTT
>TRBJ1-3|TRBV5-7|TRBD1|-
CASSLALTGRHGNTIYF
TGTGCCAGCAGCTTGGCCCTGACAGGGAGACACGGAAACACCATATATTTT
>TRBJ2-7|TRBV4-3|-|-
CASGQEVRVGEQYF
TGCGCCAGCGGCCAAGAAGTAAGGGTCGGCGAGCAGTACTTC
>TRBJ1-2|TRBV19|-|-
CASSIDPLRGYTF
TGTGCCAGTAGTATAGACCCCCTCCGAGGCTACACCTTC
>TRBJ2-7|TRBV4-2|-|once
CASSLEQGLSYEQYF
TGTGCCAGCAGCCTTGAGCAGGGGCTCTCCTACGAGCAGTACTTC
>TRBJ2-5|TRBV11-3|TRBD1|-
CASSPTGKETQYF
TGTGCCAGCAGCCCGACAGGGAAAGAGACCCAGTACTTC
>TRBJ2-2|TRBV6-5|-|-
CASSSRNTGELFF
TGTGCCAGCAGTTCCAGAAACACCGGGGAGCTGTTTTTT
>TRBJ2-1|TRBV18|-|-
CASSPRRQPELGNEQFF
TGTGCCAGCTCACCACGTCGACAGCCCGAGCTAGGCAATGAGCAGTTCTTC
>TRBJ2-1|TRBV11-2|TRBD2|-
CASSRAGSSGGPYNEQFF
TGTGCCAGCAGCCGAGCGGGGTCTAGCGGGGGCCCCTACAATGAGCAGTTCTTC
>TRBJ2-1|TRBV7-8|TRBD2|-
CASSLPSGGGVPKYNEQFF
TGTGCCAGCAGCTTACCTAGCGGGGGGGGCGTACCAAAATACAATGAGCAGTTCTTC
>TRBJ2-7|TRBV6-5|TRBD1|-
CASSQRQGAYEQYF
TGTGCCAGCAGTCAGAGACAGGGAGCCTACGAGCAGTACTTC
>TRBJ2-7|TRBV10-3|TRBD1|-
CAIMWGADRGRFEQYF
TGTGCCATCATGTGGGGGGCGGACAGGGGGCGCTTCGAGCAGTACTTC
>TRBJ2-2|TRBV7-8|TRBD2|-
CASSLEAGGRTGELFF
TGTGCCAGCAGCTTAGAGGCGGGGGGCCGCACCGGGGAGCTGTTTTTT
>TRBJ2-3|TRBV6-6|-|-
CASTDRGTDTQYF
TGTGCCAGCACGGACAGAGGCACAGATACGCAGTATTTT
>TRBJ1-1|TRBV5-1|TRBD1|-
CASSWGQGGMGTEAFF
TGCGCCAGCAGCTGGGGACAGGGGGGTATGGGCACTGAAGCTTTCTTT
>TRBJ2-3|TRBV5-4|TRBD2|-
CASSSRGGDTQYF
TGTGCCAGCAGCTCTCGGGGGGGCGATACGCAGTATTTT
>TRBJ2-5|TRBV13|TRBD2|once
CASSTSGGVQETQYF
TGTGCCAGCAGCACTAGCGGGGGGGTCCAAGAGACCCAGTACTTC
>TRBJ1-1|TRBV9|-|-
CASSRAEGGTLDTEAFF
TGTGCCAGCAGCCGAGCGGAGGGAGGGACGTTGGACACTGAAGCTTTCTTT
>TRBJ2-7|TRBV27|TRBD2|-
CASSGRGGALYEQYF
TGTGCCAGCAGTGGGCGGGGGGGTGCGCTCTACGAGCAGTACTTC
>TRBJ1-1|TRBV5-6|-|-
CASSLGQGTTEAFF
TGTGCCAGCAGCTTAGGTCAGGGGACCACTGAAGCTTTCTTT
>TRBJ2-4|TRBV5-1|-|-
CASSLEFGVDIQYF
TGCGCCAGCAGCTTGGAGTTTGGGGTTGACATTCAGTACTTC
>TRBJ2-3|TRBV28|TRBD1|-
CASSPLGGNTDTQYF
TGTGCCAGCAGCCCCCTAGGGGGCAACACAGATACGCAGTATTTT
>TRBJ2-3|TRBV18|-|-
CASSGGGSTDTQYF
TGTGCCAGCTCGGGCGGGGGCAGCACAGATACGCAGTATTTT
>TRBJ1-2|TRBV7-2|TRBD1|-
CASSLRGQGYGYTF
TGTGCCAGCAGCTTAAGGGGACAGGGTTATGGCTACACCTTC
>TRBJ1-5|TRBV5-1|-|-
CASSFGPGDNQPQHF
-
>TRBJ1-4|TRBV19|-|-
CASGPSRGRSEKLFF
TGTGCCAGTGGACCCTCGAGGGGTCGGAGTGAAAAACTGTTTTTT
>TRBJ2-1|TRBV5-5|TRBD2|-
CASTRLAGSSYNEQFF
TGTGCCAGCACCAGACTAGCGGGGAGCTCCTACAATGAGCAGTTCTTC
>TRBJ2-6|TRBV12-2|-|once
CAGTFHSGGPGANVLTF
TGTGCAGGAACCTTCCATTCGGGGGGGCCTGGGGCCAACGTCCTGACTTTC
>TRBJ2-7|TRBV7-9|TRBD2|once
CASSLRGEFYEQYF
TGTGCCAGCAGCTTACGGGGGGAATTCTACGAGCAGTACTTC
>TRBJ2-7|TRBV2|TRBD1|-
CASSTDRGPYEQYF
TGTGCCAGCAGTACCGACAGGGGACCCTACGAGCAGTACTTC
>TRBJ1-5|TRBV27|-|-
CASSPNNQPQHF
TGTGCCAGCAGTCCTAACAATCAGCCCCAGCATTTT
>TRBJ1-6|TRBV27|-|-
CASSSGTVNSPLHF
TGTGCCAGCAGTTCCGGGACGGTTAATTCACCCCTCCACTTT
>TRBJ2-3|TRBV4-1|TRBD2|-
CASSQDLGTSAQYF
TGCGCCAGCAGCCAAGATCTCGGGACTAGTGCGCAGTATTTT
>TRBJ1-2|TRBV7-6|-|-
CASSSLQGDNGYTF
TGTGCCAGCAGCTCGTTACAGGGAGACAATGGCTACACCTTC
>TRBJ2-4|TRBV5-6|TRBD1|-
CASSFRQGARAKNIQYF
TGTGCCAGCAGCTTCCGACAGGGGGCGAGGGCCAAAAACATTCAGTACTTC
>TRBJ2-2|TRBV14|-|-
CASSRHTGELFF
TGTGCCAGCAGCCGCCACACCGGGGAGCTGTTTTTT
>TRBJ2-1|TRBV25-1|TRBD2|-
CASSDGTISFGEQFF
TGTGCCAGCAGTGATGGGACTATATCTTTCGGTGAGCAGTTCTTC
>TRBJ2-6|TRBV10-3|-|-
CAISPVTSGANVLTF
TGTGCCATCAGTCCGGTCACCTCTGGGGCCAACGTCCTGACTTTC
>TRBJ2-5|TRBV7-2|TRBD2|-
CASSPRTSGQETQYF
TGTGCCAGCAGCCCTCGTACTAGCGGGCAAGAGACCCAGTACTTC
>TRBJ1-4|TRBV18|-|-
CASSPRVDEKLFF
TGTGCCAGCTCACCACGAGTGGATGAAAAACTGTTTTTT
>TRBJ2-7|TRBV9|TRBD2|-
CASSATSGESYEQYF
TGTGCCAGCAGCGCGACTAGCGGGGAATCCTACGAGCAGTACTTC
>TRBJ2-7|TRBV12-1|-|-
CASSFRGAREWIYEQYF
TGTGCCAGCAGCTTTAGGGGGGCTAGAGAATGGATATACGAGCAGTACTTC
>TRBJ2-7|TRBV28|TRBD1|-
CASRIGTGIYEQYF
TGTGCCAGCCGCATCGGGACAGGGATTTACGAGCAGTACTTC
>TRBJ2-5|TRBV20-1|-|-
CSYYLRETQYF
TGCAGTTACTATCTCCGGGAGACCCAGTACTTC
>TRBJ1-2|TRBV7-3|-|once
CASSLNWSSGYTF
TGTGCCAGCAGCTTAAATTGGTCAAGCGGCTACACCTTC
>TRBJ2-1|TRBV30|-|-
CAWSGFRGAGNEQFF
TGTGCCTGGAGTGGTTTCCGGGGGGCTGGGAATGAGCAGTTCTTC
>TRBJ2-6|TRBV4-2|TRBD2|-
CASSQDVGLAGGTGANVLTF
TGTGCCAGCAGCCAAGATGTAGGACTAGCGGGGGGAACTGGGGCCAACGTCCTGACTTTC
>TRBJ1-1|TRBV28|TRBD1|-
CASLSATGVLNTEAFF
TGTGCCTCCCTTAGTGCGACAGGGGTATTGAACACTGAAGCTTTCTTT
>TRBJ2-3|TRBV9|TRBD2|-
CASSVLSSGGGDTQYF
TGTGCCAGCAGCGTATTGAGTAGCGGGGGTGGAGATACGCAGTATTTT
>TRBJ2-1|TRBV28|-|-
CASSKRGYEQFF
TGTGCCAGCAGTAAGCGAGGATACGAGCAGTTCTTC
>TRBJ2-3|TRBV10-2|TRBD1|-
CAGRDRGSGDTQYF
TGCGCCGGCCGGGACAGGGGCTCAGGAGATACGCAGTATTTT
>TRBJ2-6|TRBV2|-|once
CASSKDEGGGANVLTF
TGTGCCAGCAGTAAAGATGAGGGAGGTGGGGCCAACGTCCTGACTTTC
>TRBJ2-2|TRBV15|-|-
CATSRDAGGELFF
TGTGCCACCAGCAGAGATGCTGGCGGGGAGCTGTTTTTT
>TRBJ1-1|TRBV5-6|TRBD1|-
CASSLLGGRMNTEAFF
TGTGCCAGCAGCTTGTTAGGGGGCAGGATGAACACTGAAGCTTTCTTT